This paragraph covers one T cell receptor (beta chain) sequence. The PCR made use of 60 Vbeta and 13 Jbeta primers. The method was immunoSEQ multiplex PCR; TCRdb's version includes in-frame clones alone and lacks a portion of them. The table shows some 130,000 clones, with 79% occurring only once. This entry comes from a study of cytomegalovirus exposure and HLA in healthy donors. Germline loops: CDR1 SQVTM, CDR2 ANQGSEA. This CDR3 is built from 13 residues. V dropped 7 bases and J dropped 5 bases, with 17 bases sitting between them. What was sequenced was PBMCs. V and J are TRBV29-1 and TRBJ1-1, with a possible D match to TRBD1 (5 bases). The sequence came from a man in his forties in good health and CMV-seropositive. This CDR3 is CSGTYWGGTEAFF. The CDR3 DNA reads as TGCAGCGGGACCTACTGGGGGGGAACTGAAGCTTTCTTT.